This T cell receptor (beta chain) appears in the sequencing data of a study of beta chain features in type 1 diabetes. What was sequenced were expressed TCRB transcripts, since all of the isolated RNA had been reverse transcribed. Clones were sequenced by immunoSEQ multiplex PCR, and TCRdb holds only the in-frame ones, with some missing. The sample carries roughly 330,000 clones, 9.5% to 12% recorded once. The receptor comes from a woman between 25 and 40 years old in good health. Material: naive CD4+ T cells from blood.

The CDR3 spells CASTEGGYDEAGELFF. CDR3 nucleotides: TGTGCCAGCACCGAAGGAGGGTACGACGAAGCCGGGGAGCTGTTTTTT. The chain is built from TRBV11-1 and TRBJ2-2, with TRBD2 as a possible D gene (6 bases). Trimming removed 7 bases at V and 6 bases at J, with 21 bases between. Germline V CDR1 and CDR2: SGHAT, FQDESV (reference sequence). The CDR3 runs to 16 residues.